This T cell receptor (beta chain) is drawn from a study of T cells in Graves' hyperthyroidism and ophthalmopathy. This clonotype was detected ten times or more. What it binds is unknown. Overall study findings and caveats: Ophthalmopathy was told apart from stable hyperthyroidism by a 13 V-J model.

Trimming cost V 7 bases and J 5 bases, with 12 bases left between them. The CDR3 is made up of 13 amino acids. RNA transcripts provided the source from which TCR beta CDR3 regions were amplified. An initial round of RT-PCR targeting the TCR CDR3 relied on the HTBI primer set. Each CDR3 protein gets one entry after TCRdb re-called the multiplex PCR reads with MiXCR. The sample includes about 770,000 distinct CDR3 sequences, around 19% of them seen just once. The chain has TRBV12-3 or TRBV12-4 and TRBJ1-5; D is unresolved. This TCR was recovered from a woman aged 50 to 65 with Graves' hyperthyroidism that later progressed to Graves' ophthalmopathy. The specimen was blood. CDR3: CASTSVRHQPQHF. For the CDR3, the DNA is TGTGCCAGCACCTCTGTGAGACATCAGCCCCAGCATTTT.